The subject of this entry is one TCR beta chain. This entry belongs to a study of blood T cell repertoires in COVID-19. For the study at large: The samples span acute and convalescent COVID-19 from the United States, Italy and Spain. T cells, B-cell-depleted T cells, or PBMCs provided the cDNA or gDNA that served as material.

This CDR3 has 17 amino acids. V dropped 3 bases and J dropped 3; count of bases not matched to a gene: 5. Germline CDR1 reads SGHKS; CDR2 reads YYEKEE (reference sequence). As handled by the study authors: It was from reference gene primer amplification that nucleated cell counts were estimated. Sequencing was performed with immunoSEQ multiplex PCR; in TCRdb, only in-frame clones are kept and a portion is missing. The V and J calls and the clone size are those of that table, but D and trimming were determined from the DNA. Among about 140,000 clones listed, around 85% were seen once. The genes are TRBV5-5 and TRBJ2-6, with 11 bases identical to TRBD1. Sequences were obtained from peripheral blood. The receptor was derived from a man aged 45-65 years with acute or convalescent COVID-19. The DNA of the CDR3 is TGTGCCAGCAGCTCCGGACAGGGGGCTGGTGGGGCCAACGTCCTGACTTTC. This sequence encodes CASSSGQGAGGANVLTF.